This is a list of T cell receptor beta chains from one sample in a study of molecular identifiers for immune sequencing clone quantification. TCRdb re-called the PCR reads with MiXCR, one entry per CDR3 protein. The sample carries thousands of distinct CDR3 sequences, around 33% recorded once. Sequencing was carried out using naive CD8+ T cells from blood, with Jurkat cell RNA spiked in. Every receptor here comes from a human donor in good health. Some libraries in this study had Jurkat cell RNA spiked in. CDR3s include the opening cysteine and the closing phenylalanine or tryptophan. A D gene is named only where the DNA matches it firmly. Expanded clones are given a class, and other clones once, few, many or no size at all.

v_gene,d_gene,j_gene,abundance,CDR3aa,CDR3nt
TRBV19,NA,TRBJ1-5,NA,CASSSGTAMVEPQHF,TGTGCCAGTAGTTCCGGGACGGCGATGGTGGAGCCCCAGCATTTT
TRBV28,TRBD2,TRBJ2-7,few,CASSFLAGTYEQYF,TGTGCCAGCAGTTTCCTAGCGGGCACCTACGAGCAGTACTTC
TRBV7-6,NA,TRBJ2-7,NA,CASSSEDWPWEQYF,TGTGCCAGCAGCTCAGAAGACTGGCCTTGGGAGCAGTACTTC
TRBV5-1,TRBD1,TRBJ1-1,few,CASSLGPRTGPTEAFF,TGCGCCAGCAGTTTGGGGCCTAGGACAGGGCCCACTGAAGCTTTCTTT
TRBV4-3,TRBD1,TRBJ1-4,NA,CASSEGTGVLTNEKLFF,TGCGCCAGCAGCGAGGGGACAGGGGTATTGACTAATGAAAAACTGTTTTTT
TRBV20-1,NA,TRBJ2-7,few,CSARDSVRGAWYEQYF,TGCAGTGCTAGAGATTCGGTGAGAGGGGCCTGGTACGAGCAGTACTTC
TRBV4-1,NA,TRBJ2-1,NA,CASSQVGVTGNEQFF,TGCGCCAGCAGCCAAGTCGGCGTGACGGGCAATGAGCAGTTCTTC
TRBV5-5,NA,TRBJ2-5,NA,CASSLLDTPAETQYF,TGTGCCAGCAGCTTGTTGGACACCCCTGCGGAGACCCAGTACTTC
TRBV6-5,TRBD1,TRBJ1-5,NA,CASSSLPGGNSNQPQHF,TGTGCCAGCAGTAGCCTTCCAGGGGGGAATAGCAATCAGCCCCAGCATTTT
TRBV7-8,TRBD2,TRBJ2-3,few,CASSTSGRANTDTQYF,TGTGCCAGCAGCACGAGCGGGAGGGCCAACACAGATACGCAGTATTTT
TRBV4-2,NA,TRBJ2-2,NA,CASSQEQGIGELFF,TGTGCCAGCAGCCAAGAACAGGGCATCGGGGAGCTGTTTTTT
TRBV28,TRBD1,TRBJ2-3,once,CAGSRLRSGQGRTDTQYF,TGTGCCGGCAGCCGCCTCCGTTCGGGACAGGGGAGAACAGATACGCAGTATTTT
TRBV18,NA,TRBJ2-2,NA,CASSPGTGELFF,TGTGCCAGCTCACCGGGCACCGGGGAGCTGTTTTTT
TRBV10-2,NA,TRBJ2-1,few,CASSRPEQFF,TGCGCCAGCAGTCGACCAGAGCAGTTCTTC
TRBV4-2,NA,TRBJ2-1,medium-sized,CASSQGLEQFF,TGTGCCAGCAGCCAAGGGCTTGAGCAGTTCTTC
TRBV5-8,NA,TRBJ2-5,NA,CASSPVGEETQYF,TGTGCCAGCAGCCCGGTGGGGGAAGAGACCCAGTACTTC
TRBV7-6,NA,TRBJ2-7,few,CASSLVGLEQYF,TGTGCCAGCAGCTTAGTCGGCTTGGAGCAGTACTTC
TRBV12-3/TRBV12-4,NA,TRBJ1-1,NA,CASSQQGAEAFF,TGTGCCAGCAGTCAACAGGGCGCCGAAGCTTTCTTT
TRBV11-2,NA,TRBJ2-1,NA,CASSSPSNEQFF,TGTGCCAGCAGCTCACCCTCTAATGAGCAGTTCTTC
TRBV2,TRBD1,TRBJ1-1,NA,CAKDDRGGTEAFF,TGTGCCAAGGATGACAGGGGAGGGACTGAAGCTTTCTTT
TRBV2,NA,TRBJ2-5,NA,CASSRRSVYQETQYF,TGTGCCAGCAGTCGCCGCAGCGTTTACCAAGAGACCCAGTACTTC
TRBV13,NA,TRBJ2-3,few,CASSRRMVMDTQYF,TGTGCCAGCAGCCGAAGGATGGTTATGGATACGCAGTATTTT
TRBV28,NA,TRBJ2-5,NA,CASSLTDYKVWQETQYF,TGTGCCAGCAGTTTGACTGATTATAAGGTCTGGCAAGAGACCCAGTACTTC
TRBV6-2/TRBV6-3,NA,TRBJ1-1,few,CASSYGGGEAFF,TGTGCCAGCAGTTACGGCGGGGGAGAAGCTTTCTTT
TRBV28,TRBD2,TRBJ2-7,medium-sized,CAISGRSYYEQYF,TGTGCCATTAGCGGGAGAAGCTATTACGAGCAGTACTTC
TRBV6-2/TRBV6-3,NA,TRBJ1-5,NA,CASTPGVLYLPQHF,TGTGCCAGCACCCCGGGAGTTCTGTATTTGCCCCAGCATTTT
TRBV6-4,TRBD2,TRBJ2-3,NA,CASSDSTSGDTQYF,TGTGCCAGCAGTGACTCGACTAGCGGAGATACGCAGTATTTT
TRBV28,TRBD2,TRBJ2-7,few,CASSYPLAGEYEQYF,TGTGCCAGCAGTTACCCCCTAGCGGGAGAGTACGAGCAGTACTTC
TRBV6-5,NA,TRBJ2-7,NA,CASRLTTGFSSGGPYELYF,TGTGCCAGCAGATTGACGACAGGGTTTTCATCGGGAGGGCCTTACGAGCTGTACTTC
TRBV5-6,NA,TRBJ1-1,few,CASSLGIGTEAFF,TGTGCCAGCAGCTTGGGAATCGGCACTGAAGCTTTCTTT
TRBV20-1,NA,TRBJ1-3,NA,CSARDSSGNTIYF,TGCAGTGCTAGAGACAGCTCTGGAAACACCATATATTTT
TRBV11-2,NA,TRBJ2-1,NA,CASSLARSSYNEQFF,TGTGCCAGCAGTCTCGCCAGGAGCTCCTACAATGAGCAGTTCTTC
TRBV7-2,NA,TRBJ2-3,NA,CASSLLRREYLTDTQYF,TGTGCCAGCAGCTTACTTCGACGGGAGTACCTCACAGATACGCAGTATTTT
TRBV19,NA,TRBJ2-4,few,CASISLRGNIQYF,TGTGCCAGTATAAGTCTCCGGGGGAACATTCAGTACTTC
TRBV2,NA,TRBJ2-4,NA,CASRGLAKNIQYF,TGTGCCAGTCGGGGACTAGCCAAAAACATTCAGTACTTC
TRBV11-2,NA,TRBJ2-5,NA,CASRLEWAGQETQYF,TGTGCCAGCCGGCTGGAGTGGGCCGGCCAAGAGACCCAGTACTTC
TRBV9,NA,TRBJ2-3,NA,CASRGGHSDTQYF,TGTGCCAGCCGAGGGGGGCACTCAGATACGCAGTATTTT
TRBV13,NA,TRBJ2-1,NA,CASSLGNPRNEQFF,TGTGCCAGCAGCTTAGGTAATCCTAGGAATGAGCAGTTCTTC
TRBV12-3/TRBV12-4,TRBD1,TRBJ2-2,few,CASSPVWGQQNTGELFF,TGTGCCAGCAGTCCAGTTTGGGGACAGCAGAACACCGGGGAGCTGTTTTTT
TRBV7-6,TRBD2,TRBJ2-3,once,CASSSTQAGGLTDTQYF,TGTGCCAGCAGCTCGACTCAAGCGGGAGGTCTCACAGATACGCAGTATTTT
TRBV7-8,TRBD2,TRBJ2-3,NA,CASQKGLAGDTRYF,TGTGCCAGCCAAAAGGGGCTAGCGGGAGATACGCGGTATTTT
TRBV10-3,TRBD2,TRBJ2-3,few,CAIRGLAGTDTQYF,TGTGCCATCAGGGGACTAGCGGGCACAGATACGCAGTATTTT
TRBV7-9,NA,TRBJ1-3,few,CASSSPGNTIYF,TGTGCCAGCAGCTCCCCTGGAAACACCATATATTTT
TRBV7-9,NA,TRBJ1-4,NA,CASSYSGGRGRKLFF,TGTGCCAGCAGCTACAGTGGAGGACGGGGACGAAAACTGTTTTTT
TRBV20-1,NA,TRBJ2-7,NA,CSVRTEGYEQYF,TGCAGTGTTCGGACAGAAGGCTACGAGCAGTACTTC
TRBV27,NA,TRBJ1-4,NA,CASSWNTPEEKLIF,TGTGCCAGCAGTTGGAACACCCCCGAAGAAAAACTGATTTTT